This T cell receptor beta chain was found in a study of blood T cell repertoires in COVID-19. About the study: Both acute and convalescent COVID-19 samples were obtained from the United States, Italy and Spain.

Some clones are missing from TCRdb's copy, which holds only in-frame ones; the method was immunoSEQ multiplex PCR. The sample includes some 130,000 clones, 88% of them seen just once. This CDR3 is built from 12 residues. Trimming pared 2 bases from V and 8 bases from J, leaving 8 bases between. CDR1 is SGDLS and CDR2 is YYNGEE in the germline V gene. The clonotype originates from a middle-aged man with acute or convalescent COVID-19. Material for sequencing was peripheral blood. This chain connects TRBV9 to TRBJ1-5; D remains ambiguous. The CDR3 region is CASSVQDEPQHF. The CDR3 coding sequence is TGTGCCAGCAGCGTGCAGGATGAGCCCCAGCATTTT.